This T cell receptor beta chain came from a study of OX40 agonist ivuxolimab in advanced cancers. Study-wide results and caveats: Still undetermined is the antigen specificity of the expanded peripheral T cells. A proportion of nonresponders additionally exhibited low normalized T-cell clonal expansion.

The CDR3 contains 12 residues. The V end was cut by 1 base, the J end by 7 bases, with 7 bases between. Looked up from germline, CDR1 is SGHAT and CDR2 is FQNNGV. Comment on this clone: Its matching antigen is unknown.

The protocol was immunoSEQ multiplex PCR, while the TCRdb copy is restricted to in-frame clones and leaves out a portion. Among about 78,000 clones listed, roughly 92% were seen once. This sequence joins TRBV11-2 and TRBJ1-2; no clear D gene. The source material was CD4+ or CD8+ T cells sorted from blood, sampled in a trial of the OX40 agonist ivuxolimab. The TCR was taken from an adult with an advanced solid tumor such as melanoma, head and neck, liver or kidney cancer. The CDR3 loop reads CASSLGGLGYTF. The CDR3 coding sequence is TGTGCCAGCAGCTTAGGCGGTCTTGGCTACACCTTC.